The 10 T cell receptor beta chains presented below share a single source sample, sequenced in a study of human T cells and chemical hapten exposure. As to time point: patch test 1, 2 weeks after DPC sensitization. Indicated treatment: therapeutic diphenylcyclopropenone sensitization with weekly scalp DPC. TCRdb independently ran MiXCR on the RACE reads; one entry per CDR3 protein. The sample lists under 200,000 distinct CDR3 sequences, 14% occurring once. Material: whole blood, obtained in connection with sensitization to the hapten diphenylcyclopropenone (DPC). These TCRs come from a woman in her twenties or thirties with alopecia areata. Some clones in this sample may be carry-over from other donors' samples.

In its sample, this clonotype was seen a few times. The chain joins TRBV29-1 to TRBJ1-1; no clear D. Between the trimmed V and J ends, which lost 3 bases and 0 bases, there was a span of 8 bases. The CDR3 runs 13 residues. Germline CDR1 reads SQVTM; CDR2 reads ANQGSEA. CDR3 nucleotide sequence: TGCAGCGTTGACGGAGGCATGAACACTGAAGCTTTCTTT. Translating gives CSVDGGMNTEAFF.

This clonotype was detected only a few times. The chain couples TRBV11-2 to TRBJ2-7; possibly TRBD1 for D (8 bases). Germline CDR1 SGHAT, CDR2 FQNNGV. V lost 4 bases and J lost 6, with 19 bases in between. The CDR3 is 15 amino acids. The CDR3 DNA is TGTGCCAGCAGCTCACTACAGGGGGGGAACGGCGAGCAGTACTTC. This sequence encodes CASSSLQGGNGEQYF.

This chain connects TRBV7-8 to TRBJ1-6, with 8 bases identical to TRBD1. V lost 7 bases and J lost 0; bases outside the gene matches: 11. Germline V CDR1 and CDR2: SGHVS, FQNEAQ. This CDR3 has 18 amino acids. CDR3 residues: CASTELTGQGSYNSPLHF. The CDR3, as DNA: TGTGCCAGCACCGAGTTGACCGGACAGGGCTCCTATAATTCACCCCTCCACTTT.

This clonotype was picked up a small number of times. This chain joins TRBV12-3 or TRBV12-4 and TRBJ2-4, with 8 bases aligning to TRBD1. The CDR3 extends over 17 amino acids. The trim removed 6 bases at V and 0 bases at J, leaving 10 bases unmatched. CDR3 residues: CASSQTGATLAKNIQYF. In DNA, the CDR3 is TGTGCCAGCAGCCAGACAGGGGCTACACTAGCCAAAAACATTCAGTACTTC.

This clonotype was detected a few times. The chain combines TRBV3-1 with TRBJ2-1; the D is unclear. The V and J ends lost 2 bases and 7 bases respectively, with 3 bases between them. The germline V gene has CDR1 LGHDT and CDR2 YNNKEL (reference sequence). The CDR3 length is 11 residues. CDR3 region: CASSQRNEQFF. The CDR3 DNA sequence: TGTGCCAGCAGCCAAAGGAATGAGCAGTTCTTC.

Concerning this clonotype itself: It may be a read error: a sequence one base away is much more abundant. The V and J genes are TRBV28 and TRBJ2-3; 7 bases align to TRBD1. From germline, CDR1 is MDHEN and CDR2 SYDVKM. The CDR3 is made up of 15 amino acids. This chain's CDR3 is CASSADRARTDTQCF. The CDR3 nucleotides are TGTGCCAGCAGCGCCGACAGGGCGAGGACAGATACGCAGTGTTTT.

This clonotype was counted at least ten times. This chain connects TRBV7-2 to TRBJ2-1, with a tentative D call TRBD1 (6 bases). Germline-derived CDR1 and CDR2 are SGHTA and FQGNSA. Trimming removed 5 bases from V and 1 base from J, with 15 bases in between. CDR3 size: 16 residues. This CDR3 is CASSPQGRGSYNEQFF. CDR3 DNA sequence: TGTGCCAGCAGCCCCCAGGGGCGCGGGTCCTACAATGAGCAGTTCTTC.

This clonotype has a handful of counts. V usage is TRBV7-2 and J usage is TRBJ2-3; D remains ambiguous. Germline V gene data show CDR1 as SGHTA and CDR2 as FQGNSA. This CDR3 has 16 residues. Trimming cost V 2 bases and J 4 bases, with 16 bases left between them. The CDR3 nucleotides read TGTGCCAGCAGCTTAACCTTCTCCGGACGGGCAGATACGCAGTATTTT. Translating it yields CASSLTFSGRADTQYF.

This clonotype was detected a few times. The chain joins TRBV6-2 or TRBV6-3 to TRBJ1-1, with 9 bases matching TRBD1. The CDR3 has 13 amino acids. V shed 8 bases, J shed 5 bases, and the junction held 6 bases outside the gene matches. CDR1 is MNHEY, CDR2 SVGEGT, per germline. The CDR3 DNA reads TGTGCCAGCCTACAGGGGGCTGGAACTGAAGCTTTCTTT. This codes for CASLQGAGTEAFF.

V is TRBV29-1 and J is TRBJ1-5, with 11 bases fitting TRBD1. Germline-derived CDR1 and CDR2 are SQVTM and ANQGSEA. With V trimmed by 4 bases and J by 6 bases, 11 bases remained unmatched. The CDR3 extends over 16 amino acids. The CDR3 nucleotides are TGCAGCGTTGCTACCGGGACAGGGGGGCTCGGTCAGCCCCAGCATTTT. It specifies CSVATGTGGLGQPQHF.